This TCR beta chain is from a study of T cell clusters in autoimmune cytopenias. Overall study results and limits: Comparing secondary cytopenia with chronic lymphocytic leukemia showed no cluster-lack signature, apparently masked by lymphoma repertoire. TRB repertoire shifts in secondary cytopenia and chronic lymphocytic leukemia mostly reflected lymphoma, not autoimmunity. Active autoimmune hepatitis patients had roughly 3-fold fewer exclusive TRB clusters than healthy donors.

A note on this clonotype: Its specificity is not known.

Looked up from germline, CDR1 is MNHEY and CDR2 is SMNVEV (reference sequence). The CDR3 has 13 residues. TRB rearrangements were amplified by touch-down multiplex PCR with mixed TRB-A/B primers. TCRdb reprocessed the multiplex PCR reads and keeps a single row for each CDR3 protein, giving no DNA. The table lists about 6,800 distinct CDR3 sequences. TRB was amplified from 250 ng of peripheral blood genomic DNA per sample. The TCR was taken from a human donor with an autoimmune cytopenia or autoimmune hepatitis (not recorded which). This sequence joins TRBV27 and TRBJ2-7; TCRdb selects TRBD1, and the lack of DNA leaves this call unchecked. Sequencing used peripheral blood. The CDR3 protein is CASSWGETYEQYF.